Below, 29 T cell receptor beta chains from the same sample are listed, as sequenced in a study of spatial heterogeneity in lung cancer (dated by TCRdb to between 2018 and 2020). What the study reported, not specific to this receptor: A correlation was observed between the number of expanded intratumoral alpha and beta TCRs and the tumor nonsynonymous mutation count.

These receptors have no identified antigens. Library preparation was by 5' RACE. Sequencing used a NextSeq 500. TCRdb redid the processing of the public reads, applying fastp at Q25 and MiXCR, and retained in-frame beta chains. Entries that share a CDR3 protein sequence are merged under the most common genes and DNA. The sample records 9,500 to 11,000 distinct CDR3 sequences, approximately 8.7% of which are singletons. Of the sample, approximately 20% is held by the ten largest clones. The time point label of this sample denotes: sample taken at primary tumor resection. This specimen consisted of lung tumor tissue, obtained at surgery. The receptors were gathered from a female donor with early-stage non-small cell lung cancer.

This clonotype was seen at least ten times. The CDR3 coding sequence is TGTGCCAGTAGTATAGGGACAGCGTCCTACGAGCAGTACTTC. This sequence encodes CASSIGTASYEQYF. The genes are TRBV19 and TRBJ2-7; weak D call: TRBD1 (6 bases). V was shortened by 1 base and J by 1 base, with 8 bases between the two germline ends. Germline CDR1 is LNHDA and CDR2 is SQIVND (reference sequence). The CDR3 covers 14 residues.

Comment on this clonotype: A much larger clone sits a single nucleotide away, making a read error possible. This chain joins TRBV29-1 and TRBJ1-1; a weak D match, TRBD1 (6 bases). CDR3 length equals 12 residues. CDR1 is SQVTM, CDR2 ANQGSEA, per germline. CDR3 bases: TGCAGCGTAGGGGGGTGGAACACTAAAGCTTTCTTT. It is translated as CSVGGWNTKAFF.

This clonotype occurred many times. The CDR3 bases are TGCGCCAGCAGCCCACCGGGACGTTTATCAGGGGGCGAGCAGTACTTC. Protein product: CASSPPGRLSGGEQYF. J is TRBJ2-7 and V is TRBV23-1; 7 bases match TRBD1. TRBV23-1 is labeled an ORF, and its function is uncertain. J gave up 6 bases and V 6 bases, and 17 bases lay outside the gene matches. The CDR3 is made up of 16 amino acids.

This clonotype was observed at least ten times. The chain carries TRBV5-6 and TRBJ1-6; 9 bases are a match to TRBD1. Germline values: CDR1 SGHDT, CDR2 YYEEEE. Unmatched junction bases numbered 17, after V lost 0 bases and J lost 10 bases. The length of the CDR3 is 19 residues. The CDR3: CASSLGGLPGQGQGSPLHF. The DNA for the CDR3 is TGTGCCAGCAGCTTGGGGGGCCTCCCGGGACAGGGACAAGGGTCACCCCTCCACTTT.

This clonotype was seen ten or more times. The chain employs TRBV6-1 and TRBJ1-3, with D possibly matching TRBD1 (6 bases). This CDR3 has 14 amino acids. Between the trimmed V and J ends, which lost 4 bases and 4 bases, there was a span of 11 bases. CDR1 and CDR2 from the germline V gene are MNHNS and SASEGT. This CDR3 reads CASSASDRGNTIYF. The CDR3 bases are TGTGCCAGCAGTGCTTCAGACAGGGGAAACACCATATATTTT.

This clonotype was found many times. The chain recombines TRBV7-3 with TRBJ2-3; D may be TRBD1 or TRBD2 (5 bases each). There are 11 residues in the CDR3. V lost 2 bases, J lost 14 bases, and 11 bases lay in between. Germline values: CDR1 SGHTA, CDR2 FQGTGA. In DNA form, the CDR3 reads TGTGCCAGCAGCTTAGGGACGCCCCTGTATTTT. Protein: CASSLGTPLYF.

Turning to this clonotype: A much larger clone sits a single nucleotide away, making a read error possible. The rearrangement uses TRBV6-5 and TRBJ2-3, with unresolved D. The germline gives CDR1 MNHEY, CDR2 SVGAGI. The CDR3 is made up of 14 amino acids. CDR3 in amino acids: CASSYGSTTDAQYF. The CDR3 DNA reads TGTGCCAGCAGTTACGGCAGTACCACAGATGCGCAGTATTTT.

This clonotype appeared many times. The rearrangement joins TRBV29-1 to TRBJ1-1; 9 positions agree with TRBD1. Trimming at V came to 7 bases and at J to 3 bases, leaving 6 bases not matched to a gene. The CDR3 totals 13 residues. Germline CDR1 is SQVTM and CDR2 is ANQGSEA. CDR3 DNA: TGCAGCGCTGGGACAGGGCCAGACACTGAAGCTTTCTTT. Amino acid sequence: CSAGTGPDTEAFF.

This clonotype came up a few times. The J gene is TRBJ2-7, the V gene TRBV7-8; the D is unclear. The CDR3 runs 14 residues. Trimming pared 2 bases from V and 0 bases from J, leaving 8 bases between. In germline, CDR1 is SGHVS, CDR2 FQNEAQ. The CDR3 reads CASSLFRDSYEQYF. In nucleotides, the CDR3 is TGTGCCAGCAGCTTATTCCGAGACTCCTACGAGCAGTACTTC. The variable domain in full, with the rest retrieved from reference TRBV7-8 and TRBJ2-7, is GAGVSQSPRYKVAKRGQDVALRCDPISGHVSLFWYQQALGQGPEFLTYFQNEAQLDKSGLPSDRFFAERPEGSVSTLKIQRTQQEDSAVYLCASSLFRDSYEQYFGPGTRLTVT.

The chain links TRBV30 to TRBJ2-3; 9 bases fit TRBD1. CDR3 size: 14 residues. The germline gives CDR1 GTSNPN, CDR2 SVGIG (reference sequence). The CDR3 here is CVVIGTGNTDTQYF. As DNA, the CDR3 is TGTGTGGTAATAGGGACAGGGAACACAGATACGCAGTATTTT.

This clonotype has a count of ten or more. This chain connects TRBV7-2 to TRBJ2-7; D perhaps matches TRBD2 (5 bases). The CDR3 covers 15 residues. Trimming took off 7 bases at V and 6 bases at J, with 22 bases between the two ends. Germline CDR1 reads SGHTA; CDR2 reads FQGNSA. The CDR3 reads CASTPGGSGGSEQYF. CDR3 coding DNA: TGTGCCAGCACCCCCGGCGGCAGCGGCGGGTCCGAGCAGTACTTC.

This clonotype was seen repeatedly, ten times or more. V is TRBV10-3 and J is TRBJ1-1; D call uncertain. Trimming cost V 3 bases and J 4 bases, with 6 bases left between them. This CDR3 is built from 12 residues. Per the germline V gene, CDR1 is ENHRY and CDR2 is SYGVKD. DNA for the CDR3: TGTGCCATCAGTGAAAGCCTCACTGAAGCTTTCTTT. Translated, it gives CAISESLTEAFF.

This chain joins TRBV12-3 or TRBV12-4 and TRBJ2-3, with D perhaps TRBD2 (6 bases). Trimming cost V 7 bases and J 5 bases, with 25 bases left between them. The CDR3 loop spans 17 amino acids. CDR3 sequence (DNA): TGTGCCAGCACCTTGGGGCTAGCGAGGGCCCTGGGAGATACGCAGTATTTT. It is translated as CASTLGLARALGDTQYF.

By frequency in the sample, this clonotype is medium-sized (0.01 to 0.1%). The chain has TRBV7-3 and TRBJ2-2; D remains unclear. V was clipped by 5 bases and J by 5 bases, with 15 bases between them. This CDR3 spans 15 amino acids. Germline values: CDR1 SGHTA, CDR2 FQGTGA. CDR3 sequence: CASSPGRVRTGELFF. The CDR3 region has the DNA TGTGCCAGCAGCCCCGGAAGGGTTCGGACCGGGGAGCTGTTTTTT.

In this sample, this clonotype turned up many times. The chain links TRBV5-1 to TRBJ2-3, with D perhaps TRBD1 (5 bases). Germline V CDR1 and CDR2: SGHRS, YFSETQ. The ends were cut back, 0 bases at V and 2 bases at J, with 7 bases in the middle. CDR3 size: 14 residues. CDR3 region: CASSLEGSTDTQYF. The CDR3 DNA is TGCGCCAGCAGCTTGGAGGGGTCCACAGATACGCAGTATTTT.

By its share, this clonotype is medium-sized. The chain carries TRBV7-3 and TRBJ1-5; D remains unclear. The germline V gene has CDR1 SGHTA and CDR2 FQGTGA. Trimming removed 5 bases at V and 6 bases at J, with 11 bases between. The CDR3 sequence is 13 residues long. This chain's CDR3 is CASSTTVGQPQHF. Written as DNA, the CDR3 is TGTGCCAGCAGCACTACAGTGGGTCAGCCCCAGCATTTT.

Relative to its sample, this clonotype is medium-sized. V and J are TRBV7-9 and TRBJ1-1; 7 nucleotides align to TRBD1. V trimming: 5 bases; J trimming: 11 bases; junction bases outside the gene matches: 17. CDR1 SEHNR and CDR2 FQNEAQ come from the germline V gene (reference sequence). CDR3 length equals 15 residues. The CDR3 DNA is TGTGCCAGCAGCCTTCCAGGGGGAAAATCAGGAGGGGCTTTCTTT. Translated: CASSLPGGKSGGAFF.

The sample holds many counts of this clonotype. This rearrangement joins TRBV20-1 to TRBJ2-7; no clear D gene. The germline gives CDR1 DFQATT, CDR2 SNEGSKA (reference sequence). The CDR3 sequence is 14 residues long. V dropped 5 bases and J dropped 2 bases, with 16 bases sitting between them. For the CDR3, the DNA is TGCAGTGCTTCAGGCCCTTACCCCCCCTACGAGCAGTACTTC. Translating gives CSASGPYPPYEQYF.

By frequency in the sample, this clonotype is medium-sized. The V and J genes are TRBV28 and TRBJ2-1, with 8 bases matching TRBD2. Germline V gene lookup returns CDR1 MDHEN and CDR2 SYDVKM. V was pared by 8 bases and J by 6 bases, with 9 bases of the junction left unmatched. The CDR3 extends over 14 amino acids. The CDR3 here is CASLPAGAFNEQFF. The CDR3, as DNA: TGTGCCAGCCTCCCAGCGGGGGCCTTCAATGAGCAGTTCTTC.

This clonotype is labeled as medium-sized. The V and J genes are TRBV5-1 and TRBJ2-5; D assignment may be TRBD1 or TRBD2 (5 bases each). This CDR3 has 14 amino acids. From germline, CDR1 is SGHRS and CDR2 YFSETQ. V was trimmed by 3 bases and J by 9 bases, leaving 18 bases between them. The CDR3 DNA is TGCGCCAGCAGCTCCGCCGGGACCACGGTGGCCCAGTACTTC. This codes for CASSSAGTTVAQYF.

The chain recombines TRBV30 with TRBJ1-2; TRBD1 might be the D (5 bases). The CDR3 is 12 residues long. V was clipped by 2 bases and J by 7 bases, with 11 bases between them. CDR1 and CDR2 from the germline V gene are GTSNPN and SVGIG (reference sequence). The CDR3 DNA reads TGTGCCTGGAGTCAAGGGGTTCCTGGCTACACCTTC. It codes for CAWSQGVPGYTF.

This clonotype was observed many times. The chain recombines TRBV20-1 with TRBJ2-1, with no clear D. The CDR3 extends over 16 amino acids. Germline V gene lookup returns CDR1 DFQATT and CDR2 SNEGSKA (reference sequence). V lost 0 bases and J lost 5, with 17 bases in between. The CDR3 nucleotides are TGCAGTGCTAGAGATGCCCCCTTACGGGTAAACAATGAGCAGTTCTTC. This translates into CSARDAPLRVNNEQFF.

At least ten counts were recorded for this clonotype. V usage is TRBV20-1 and J usage is TRBJ2-7, with a weak D call TRBD1 (5 bases). The CDR3 loop spans 15 amino acids. Per germline, CDR1 DFQATT and CDR2 SNEGSKA (reference sequence). V shed 1 base and J shed 0 bases, with 13 bases lying between them. The CDR3 nucleotides are TGCAGTGCTAGAGTAGGGGCATTCAGCTCCTACGAGCAGTACTTC. Its protein is CSARVGAFSSYEQYF.

This clonotype ranks as medium-sized. The chain is built from TRBV6-6 and TRBJ1-1, with D possibly being TRBD1 (6 bases). Trimming cost V 5 bases and J 6 bases, with 13 bases left between them. CDR3 length equals 13 residues. Germline CDR1 and CDR2: MNHNY and SVGAGI (reference sequence). CDR3 sequence: CASSPYRESEAFF. The CDR3 DNA sequence: TGTGCCAGCAGTCCGTACAGGGAATCTGAAGCTTTCTTT.

This clonotype is classed as medium-sized. This chain links TRBV5-5 with TRBJ2-7; tentatively, D is TRBD2 (7 bases). V lost 0 bases and J lost 2, with 9 bases in between. The CDR3 extends over 14 amino acids. The V gene's germline CDR1 is SGHKS and CDR2 YYEKEE (reference sequence). In DNA, the CDR3 is TGTGCCAGCAGCTTGGCGGGGGGCCCCTACGAGCAGTACTTC. The encoded protein is CASSLAGGPYEQYF.

This clonotype ranks as medium-sized. V and J are TRBV7-9 and TRBJ2-2, with D uncertain. V was clipped by 5 bases and J by 8 bases, with 15 bases between them. This CDR3 is built from 14 residues. Germline CDR1 is SEHNR and CDR2 is FQNEAQ (reference sequence). CDR3 protein: CASSLPAAGGELFF. CDR3 bases: TGTGCCAGCAGCCTCCCCGCGGCTGGGGGGGAGCTGTTTTTT.

This clonotype qualifies as medium-sized. The rearrangement joins TRBV7-6 to TRBJ2-1; a weak D match, TRBD1 (5 bases). Germline CDR1 reads SGHVS; CDR2 reads FNYEAQ. V dropped 5 bases and J dropped 7 bases, with 6 bases sitting between them. The CDR3 has 11 amino acids. CDR3 loop: CASSGANEQFF. Written as DNA, the CDR3 is TGTGCCAGCAGCGGGGCAAATGAGCAGTTCTTC.

This clonotype was seen many times. The chain employs TRBV27 and TRBJ1-1; D perhaps matches TRBD1 (6 bases). The germline V gene has CDR1 MNHEY and CDR2 SMNVEV (reference sequence). The CDR3 is 15 residues long. Trimming stripped 7 bases from V and 3 bases from J, with 18 bases between. The CDR3 here is CASTFLGGADTEAFF. The CDR3 nucleotides are TGTGCCAGCACCTTCTTGGGGGGGGCGGACACTGAAGCTTTCTTT.

This clonotype was seen at least ten times. The gene calls are TRBV28 and TRBJ2-1; 11 positions agree with TRBD2. Germline loops: CDR1 MDHEN, CDR2 SYDVKM. This CDR3 is 18 amino acids long. Trimming at V came to 3 bases and at J to 8 bases, leaving 15 bases not matched to a gene. The CDR3 DNA follows: TGTGCCAGCAGTTTGCGGTTGTCTAGCGGGGGGCGAACCCATGAGCAGTTCTTC. Amino acid sequence: CASSLRLSSGGRTHEQFF.